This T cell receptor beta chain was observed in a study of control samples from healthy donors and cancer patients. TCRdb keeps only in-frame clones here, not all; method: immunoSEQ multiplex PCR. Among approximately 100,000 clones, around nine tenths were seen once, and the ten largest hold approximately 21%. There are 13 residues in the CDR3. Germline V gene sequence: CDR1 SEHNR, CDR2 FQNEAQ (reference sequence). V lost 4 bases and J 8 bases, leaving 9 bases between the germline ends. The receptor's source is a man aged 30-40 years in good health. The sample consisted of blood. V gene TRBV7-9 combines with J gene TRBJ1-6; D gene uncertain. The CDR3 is CASSSTWDSPLHF. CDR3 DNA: TGTGCCAGCAGCTCCACGTGGGATTCACCCCTCCACTTT.